The 5 T cell receptor beta chains in this list originate from one sample, sequenced in a study of blood T cell repertoires in COVID-19. The repertoire was sequenced with immunoSEQ multiplex PCR; TCRdb's copy has only in-frame clones and lacks some. The table records roughly 53,000 clones, roughly 88% of them present only once. Sequencing input: peripheral blood. These receptors came from a human donor in a cohort sampled during active COVID-19.

The CDR3 DNA follows: TGTGCCAGCAGTTATCCGACAGGGCGCGCAATTGAGGACACTGAAGCTTTCTTT. Protein sequence: CASSYPTGRAIEDTEAFF. The J gene is TRBJ1-1, the V gene TRBV6-2 or TRBV6-3; the match to TRBD1 covers 7 bases. This CDR3 comprises 18 residues. V lost 3 bases, J lost 3 bases, and 16 bases stayed unmatched. Germline V CDR1 and CDR2: MNHEY, SVGEGT.

The chain carries TRBV24-1 and TRBJ2-1; D is perhaps TRBD2 (5 bases). V was clipped by 0 bases and J by 5 bases, with 7 bases between them. The CDR3 covers 14 residues. Germline lookup yields CDR1 KGHDR and CDR2 SFDVKD. The CDR3 DNA is TGTGCCACCAGTGATTTGCGGGGAGACAATGAGCAGTTCTTC. This translates into CATSDLRGDNEQFF.

The J gene is TRBJ1-5, the V gene TRBV7-9; 8 bases fit TRBD1. The V gene's germline CDR1 is SEHNR and CDR2 FQNEAQ (reference sequence). Unmatched junction bases numbered 6, after V lost 5 bases and J lost 0 bases. The CDR3 is 16 residues long. The DNA of the CDR3 is TGTGCCAGCAGCAAACAGGGGGGACATAGCAATCAGCCCCAGCATTTT. Encoded protein: CASSKQGGHSNQPQHF.

CDR3 DNA sequence: TGTGCCAGCTCACCACAACCGGGACAGGTGGGAGAGACCCAGTACTTC. Translating it yields CASSPQPGQVGETQYF. This chain uses TRBV18 with TRBJ2-5, with 8 bases fitting TRBD1. Looked up from germline, CDR1 is KGHSH and CDR2 is LQKENI. The V segment lost 1 base and the J segment 4 bases; nucleotides outside the gene matches: 8. The length of the CDR3 is 16 residues.

The gene calls are TRBV6-5 and TRBJ1-5; no clear D gene. The CDR3 spans 13 residues. Germline assignment: CDR1 MNHEY and CDR2 SVGAGI. The V and J ends lost 6 bases and 6 bases respectively, with 12 bases between them. The CDR3 DNA is TGTGCCAGCAGGCCCCAAACTAGTCAGCCCCAGCATTTT. This encodes CASRPQTSQPQHF.